Here is one T cell receptor beta chain with its context. What it binds is not known. Profiling relied on immunoSEQ multiplex PCR, and the TCRdb table lists in-frame clones only, not all of them. The sample lists around 84,000 clones; over 80% were seen once. This sample was included in a study of OX40 agonist ivuxolimab in advanced cancers. Overall study: An agonistic anti-OX40 (CD134) antibody, ivuxolimab, was used to treat the patients.

Germline V gene data show CDR1 as MDHEN and CDR2 as SYDVKM. Trimming removed 6 bases at V and 2 bases at J, with 11 bases between. The CDR3 length is 14 residues. Study outcomes and limitations: The antigens recognized by the expanded peripheral T cells, that is their antigen specificity, were not determined. Normalized expansion of T-cell clones was also low for some nonresponders.

The J gene is TRBJ2-1, the V gene TRBV28, with TRBD2 as a possible D gene (7 bases). This TCR was recovered from an adult with an advanced solid tumor such as melanoma, head and neck, liver or kidney cancer. The sequencing used CD4+ or CD8+ T cells sorted from blood, collected in a trial of the OX40 agonist ivuxolimab. The CDR3 spells CASRTGGPYNEQFF. The CDR3 DNA follows: TGTGCCAGCAGAACCGGGGGGCCCTACAATGAGCAGTTCTTC.